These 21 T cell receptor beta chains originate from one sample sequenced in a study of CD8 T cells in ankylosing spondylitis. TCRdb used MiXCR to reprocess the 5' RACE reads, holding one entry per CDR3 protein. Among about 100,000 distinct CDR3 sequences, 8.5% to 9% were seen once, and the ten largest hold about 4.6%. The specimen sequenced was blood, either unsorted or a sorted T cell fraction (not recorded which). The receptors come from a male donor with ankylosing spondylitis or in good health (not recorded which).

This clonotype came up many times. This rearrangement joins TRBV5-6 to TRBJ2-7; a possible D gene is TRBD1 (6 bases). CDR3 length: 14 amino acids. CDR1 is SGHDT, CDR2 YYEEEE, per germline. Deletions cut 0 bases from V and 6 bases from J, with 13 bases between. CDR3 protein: CASSLDWGLVEQYF. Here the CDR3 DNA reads TGTGCCAGCAGCTTGGATTGGGGGCTCGTCGAGCAGTACTTC.

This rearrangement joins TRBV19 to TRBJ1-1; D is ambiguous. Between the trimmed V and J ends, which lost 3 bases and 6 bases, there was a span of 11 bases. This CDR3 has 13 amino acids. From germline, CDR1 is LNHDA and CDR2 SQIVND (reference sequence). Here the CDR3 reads CASSIDGGAEAFF. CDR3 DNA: TGTGCCAGTAGTATTGATGGTGGGGCTGAAGCTTTCTTT.

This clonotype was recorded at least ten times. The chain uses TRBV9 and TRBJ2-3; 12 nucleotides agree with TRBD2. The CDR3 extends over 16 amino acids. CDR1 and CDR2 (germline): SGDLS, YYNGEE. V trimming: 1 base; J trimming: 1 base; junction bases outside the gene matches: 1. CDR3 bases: TGTGCCAGCAGCGTAAGACTAGCGGGGGGCACAGATACGCAGTATTTT. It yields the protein CASSVRLAGGTDTQYF.

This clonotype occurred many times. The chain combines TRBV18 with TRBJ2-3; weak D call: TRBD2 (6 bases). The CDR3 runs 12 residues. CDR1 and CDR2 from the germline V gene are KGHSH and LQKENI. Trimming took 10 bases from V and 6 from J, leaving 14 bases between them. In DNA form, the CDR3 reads TGTGCCAACTCCCGGGGGTCCGATACGCAGTATTTT. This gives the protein CANSRGSDTQYF.

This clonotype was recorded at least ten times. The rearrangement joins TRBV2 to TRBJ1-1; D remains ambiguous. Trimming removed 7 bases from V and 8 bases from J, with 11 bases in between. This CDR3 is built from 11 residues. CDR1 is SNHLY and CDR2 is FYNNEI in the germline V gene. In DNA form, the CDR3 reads TGTGCCAGCATGGGGAGAAGGGAAGCTTTCTTT. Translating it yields CASMGRREAFF.

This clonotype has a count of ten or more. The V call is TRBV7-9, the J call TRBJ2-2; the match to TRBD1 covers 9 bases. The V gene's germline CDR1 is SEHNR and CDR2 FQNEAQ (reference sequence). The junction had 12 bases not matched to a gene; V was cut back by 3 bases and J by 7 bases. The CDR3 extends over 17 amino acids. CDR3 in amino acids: CASSFTGTGSLSGELFF. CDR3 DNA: TGTGCCAGCAGCTTCACCGGGACAGGGTCCTTGAGCGGGGAGCTGTTTTTT.

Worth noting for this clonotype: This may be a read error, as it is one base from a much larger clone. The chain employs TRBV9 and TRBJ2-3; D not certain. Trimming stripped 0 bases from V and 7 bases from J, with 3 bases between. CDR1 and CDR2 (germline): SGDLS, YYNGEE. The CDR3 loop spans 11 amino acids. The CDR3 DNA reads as TGTGCCAGCAGCGTAGATAATACGCAGTATTTT. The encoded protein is CASSVDNTQYF.

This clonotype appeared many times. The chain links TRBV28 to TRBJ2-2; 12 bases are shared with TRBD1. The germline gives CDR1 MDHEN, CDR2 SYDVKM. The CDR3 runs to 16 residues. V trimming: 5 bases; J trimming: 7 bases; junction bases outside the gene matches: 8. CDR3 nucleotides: TGTGCCAGCAGTCCTCCGGGACAGGGGGCGGTCGGGGAGCTGTTTTTT. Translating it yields CASSPPGQGAVGELFF.

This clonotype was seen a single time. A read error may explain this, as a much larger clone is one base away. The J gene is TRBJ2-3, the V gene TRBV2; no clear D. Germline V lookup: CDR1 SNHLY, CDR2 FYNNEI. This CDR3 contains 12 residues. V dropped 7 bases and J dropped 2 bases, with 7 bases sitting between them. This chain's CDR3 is CASTDPTDTQYF. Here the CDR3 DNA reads TGTGCCAGCACAGATCCCACAGATACGCAGTATTTT.

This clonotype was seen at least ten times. This chain's CDR3 is CASSADGYEQYF. In nucleotides, the CDR3 is TGTGCCAGCAGCGCCGATGGCTACGAGCAGTACTTC. This sequence joins TRBV9 and TRBJ2-7, with D unclear. There are 12 residues in the CDR3. Per germline, CDR1 SGDLS and CDR2 YYNGEE. V was shortened by 3 bases and J by 3 bases, with 7 bases between the two germline ends.

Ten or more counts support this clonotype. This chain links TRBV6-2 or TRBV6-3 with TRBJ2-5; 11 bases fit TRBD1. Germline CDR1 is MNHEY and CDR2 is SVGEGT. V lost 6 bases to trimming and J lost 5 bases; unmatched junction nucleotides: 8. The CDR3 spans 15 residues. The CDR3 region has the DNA TGTGCCAGCAGCCTCTGGGACAGGGGGTCTGAGACCCAGTACTTC. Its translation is CASSLWDRGSETQYF.

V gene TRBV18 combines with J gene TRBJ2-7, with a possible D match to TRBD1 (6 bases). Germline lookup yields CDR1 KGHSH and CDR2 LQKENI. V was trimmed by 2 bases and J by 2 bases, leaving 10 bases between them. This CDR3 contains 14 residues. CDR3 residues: CASSPSQGTYEQYF. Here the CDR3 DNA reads TGTGCCAGCTCACCATCTCAGGGGACCTACGAGCAGTACTTC.

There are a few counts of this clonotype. CDR3 DNA: TGTGCCAGTATTCAGGGACCTGGTGGGACGCAGTATTTT. Translating it yields CASIQGPGGTQYF. The chain couples TRBV19 to TRBJ2-3; D is tentatively TRBD1 or TRBD2 (5 bases each). Germline-derived CDR1 and CDR2 are LNHDA and SQIVND (reference sequence). The CDR3 has 13 residues. V was cut by 7 bases and J by 9 bases, with 17 bases left in between.

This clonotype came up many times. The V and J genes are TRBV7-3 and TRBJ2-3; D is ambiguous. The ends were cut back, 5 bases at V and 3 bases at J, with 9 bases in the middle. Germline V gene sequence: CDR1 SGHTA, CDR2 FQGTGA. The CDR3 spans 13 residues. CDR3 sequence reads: CASSLKGTDTQYF. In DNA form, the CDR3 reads TGTGCCAGCAGCCTAAAGGGTACAGATACGCAGTATTTT.

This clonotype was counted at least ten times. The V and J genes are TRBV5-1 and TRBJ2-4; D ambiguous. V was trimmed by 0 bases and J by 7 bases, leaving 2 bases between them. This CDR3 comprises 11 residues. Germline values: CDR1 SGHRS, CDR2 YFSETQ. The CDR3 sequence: CASSLGNIQYF. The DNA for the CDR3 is TGCGCCAGCAGCTTGGGTAACATTCAGTACTTC. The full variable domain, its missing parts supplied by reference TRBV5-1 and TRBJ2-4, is KAGVTQTPRYLIKTRGQQVTLSCSPISGHRSVSWYQQTPGQGLQFLFEYFSETQRNKGNFPGRFSGRQFSNSRSEMNVSTLELGDSALYLCASSLGNIQYFGAGTRLSVL.

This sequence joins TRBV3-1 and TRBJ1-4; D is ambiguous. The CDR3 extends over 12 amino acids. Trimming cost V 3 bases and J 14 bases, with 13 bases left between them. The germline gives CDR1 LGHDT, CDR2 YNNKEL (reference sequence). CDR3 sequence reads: CASSQAATGLFF. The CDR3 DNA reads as TGTGCCAGCAGCCAGGCTGCCACTGGGCTGTTTTTT.

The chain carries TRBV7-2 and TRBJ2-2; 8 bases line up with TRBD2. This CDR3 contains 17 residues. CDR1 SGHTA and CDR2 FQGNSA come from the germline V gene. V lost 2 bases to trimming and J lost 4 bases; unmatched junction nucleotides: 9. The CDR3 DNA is TGTGCCAGCAGCTTAAGACGGCGGGGGGCGCGCACCGGGGAGCTGTTTTTT. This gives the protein CASSLRRRGARTGELFF. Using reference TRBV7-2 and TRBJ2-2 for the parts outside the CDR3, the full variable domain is GAGVSQSPSNKVTEKGKDVELRCDPISGHTALYWYRQSLGQGLEFLIYFQGNSAPDKSGLPSDRFSAERTGGSVSTLTIQRTQQEDSAVYLCASSLRRRGARTGELFFGEGSRLTVL.

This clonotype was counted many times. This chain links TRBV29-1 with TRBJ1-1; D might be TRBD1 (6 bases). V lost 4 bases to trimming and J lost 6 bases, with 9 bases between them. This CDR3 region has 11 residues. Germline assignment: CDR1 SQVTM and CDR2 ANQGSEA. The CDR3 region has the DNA TGCAGCGTTGGACAGGATTCTGAAGCTTTCTTT. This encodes CSVGQDSEAFF.

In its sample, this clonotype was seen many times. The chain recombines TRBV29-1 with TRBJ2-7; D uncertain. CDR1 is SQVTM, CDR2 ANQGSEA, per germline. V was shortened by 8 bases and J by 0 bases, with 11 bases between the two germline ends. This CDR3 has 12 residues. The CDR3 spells CSITESSYEQYF. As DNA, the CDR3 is TGCAGCATTACAGAGAGCTCCTACGAGCAGTACTTC.

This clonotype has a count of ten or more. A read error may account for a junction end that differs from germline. The CDR3 protein is CASSPRPTGGVLDF. CDR3 nucleotide sequence: TGCGCCAGCAGCCCCAGACCAACAGGGGGCGTTCTAGACTTC. V and J are TRBV5-1 and TRBJ2-7, with 9 bases fitting TRBD1. The CDR3 sequence is 14 residues long. CDR1 is SGHRS and CDR2 is YFSETQ in the germline V gene.

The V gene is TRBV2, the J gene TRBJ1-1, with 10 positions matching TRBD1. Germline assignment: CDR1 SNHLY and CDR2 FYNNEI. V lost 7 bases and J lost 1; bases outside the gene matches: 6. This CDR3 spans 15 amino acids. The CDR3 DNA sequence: TGTGCCAGCACAAGGGACAGGGGTGCGAACACTGAAGCTTTCTTT. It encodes CASTRDRGANTEAFF.